These 13 T cell receptor beta chains were all obtained from the same sample, sequenced in a study of T cell changes during pregnancy in multiple sclerosis (dated by TCRdb to about 2019). The library came from the immunoSEQ multiplex PCR assay. What TCRdb holds here is the immuneACCESS table cut down to in-frame rearrangements. Part of the clones is not present; checked against another copy, under half of the missing clones reflect an unresolved V gene, and the others are unexplained. This sample is represented by roughly 57,000 clones; 90% of them were singletons. The ten largest clones add up to under 3.5% of the sample. This specimen consisted of CD8+ T cells from peripheral blood mononuclear cells, obtained before pregnancy. The receptors here all came from a female donor with multiple sclerosis, enrolled in a pregnancy study.

The chain has TRBV27 and TRBJ2-5, with D unclear. CDR1 is MNHEY, CDR2 SMNVEV, per germline (reference sequence). V was shortened by 1 base and J by 5 bases, with 14 bases between the two germline ends. This CDR3 is 15 amino acids long. The CDR3 DNA reads as TGTGCCAGCAGTTTATATGAGTCCCAGGTCGAGACCCAGTACTTC. This translates into CASSLYESQVETQYF.

This clone occurred many times. The rearrangement uses TRBV4-2 and TRBJ2-7; 7 bases match TRBD1. The CDR3 is 16 amino acids. Germline values: CDR1 LGHNA, CDR2 YNFKEQ. With V trimmed by 1 base and J by 4 bases, 10 bases remained unmatched. CDR3 sequence: CASSQGDSPATYEQYF. CDR3 in DNA: TGTGCCAGCAGCCAAGGGGACAGCCCAGCGACGTACGAGCAGTACTTC.

The rearrangement uses TRBV5-5 and TRBJ2-7, with 9 bases identical to TRBD2. The length of the CDR3 is 16 residues. The V gene's germline CDR1 is SGHKS and CDR2 YYEKEE (reference sequence). Trimming at V came to 2 bases and at J to 0 bases, leaving 6 bases not matched to a gene. The CDR3 DNA follows: TGTGCCAGCAGCTTCGAGGCTAGCGGGGTCTCCTACGAGCAGTACTTC. It is translated as CASSFEASGVSYEQYF.

The chain couples TRBV11-2 to TRBJ1-4; TRBD1 is a possible D gene (6 bases). The CDR3 sequence is 16 residues long. Per germline, CDR1 SGHAT and CDR2 FQNNGV. Trimming stripped 6 bases from V and 7 bases from J, with 21 bases between. This chain's CDR3 is CASRKQGTLRAEKLFF. Here the CDR3 DNA reads TGTGCCAGCAGGAAACAGGGTACCCTTCGGGCTGAAAAACTGTTTTTT.

The J gene is TRBJ1-4, the V gene TRBV7-6; 10 positions match TRBD1. V dropped 3 bases and J dropped 8; count of bases not matched to a gene: 3. Germline V gene lookup returns CDR1 SGHVS and CDR2 FNYEAQ. This CDR3 is 14 amino acids long. The CDR3 nucleotides read TGTGCCAGCAGCTTGACAGGGGGCGGGGAAAAACTGTTTTTT. It specifies CASSLTGGGEKLFF.

The J gene is TRBJ1-2, the V gene TRBV4-3; D may be TRBD1 (6 bases). V lost 1 base to trimming and J lost 6 bases, with 12 bases between them. The CDR3 has 14 residues. The germline gives CDR1 LGHNA, CDR2 YSLEER. In nucleotides, the CDR3 is TGCGCCAGCAGCCAAGGGGGGCGGGTGAATGGCTACACCTTC. This sequence encodes CASSQGGRVNGYTF.

This sequence joins TRBV9 and TRBJ2-3; the match to TRBD1 covers 10 bases. Germline-derived CDR1 and CDR2 are SGDLS and YYNGEE. This CDR3 has 15 amino acids. J lost 6 bases, V lost 3 bases, and 7 bases had no gene match. CDR3 region: CASSGRDRGTDTQYF. In nucleotides, the CDR3 is TGTGCCAGCAGCGGACGGGACAGGGGAACGGATACGCAGTATTTT.

J is TRBJ2-5 and V is TRBV9, with a tentative D call TRBD2 (6 bases). V was shortened by 4 bases and J by 4 bases, with 11 bases between the two germline ends. Germline assignment: CDR1 SGDLS and CDR2 YYNGEE. The CDR3 contains 13 residues. CDR3 sequence reads: CASSSWGGETQYF. The CDR3 bases are TGTGCCAGCAGCTCTTGGGGAGGAGAGACCCAGTACTTC. Based on the CDR3 plus reference TRBV9 and TRBJ2-5, the full variable domain is DSGVTQTPKHLITATGQRVTLRCSPRSGDLSVYWYQQSLDQGLQFLIQYYNGEERAKGNILERFSAQQFPDLHSELNLSSLELGDSALYFCASSSWGGETQYFGPGTRLLVL.

V gene TRBV9 combines with J gene TRBJ2-7; weak D call: TRBD2 (6 bases). The CDR3 has 14 amino acids. V gave up 4 bases and J gave up 3 bases, with 14 bases separating them. Germline values: CDR1 SGDLS, CDR2 YYNGEE. DNA for the CDR3: TGTGCCAGCAGCCCCGGGGGTCAGATCTACGAGCAGTACTTC. It encodes CASSPGGQIYEQYF.

This clone was picked up a small number of times. This CDR3 is CASSTLGGKDTEAFF. The CDR3 nucleotides read TGTGCCAGCAGCACACTCGGGGGTAAGGACACTGAAGCTTTCTTT. This chain links TRBV7-9 with TRBJ1-1; D may be TRBD1 (5 bases). The CDR3 spans 15 residues. CDR1 and CDR2 (germline): SEHNR, FQNEAQ (reference sequence). The V and J ends lost 5 bases and 3 bases respectively, with 16 bases between them. Using reference TRBV7-9 and TRBJ1-1 for the parts outside the CDR3, the full variable domain is DTGVSQNPRHKITKRGQNVTFRCDPISEHNRLYWYRQTLGQGPEFLTYFQNEAQLEKSRLLSDRFSAERPKGSFSTLEIQRTEQGDSAMYLCASSTLGGKDTEAFFGQGTRLTVV.

The genes are TRBV15 and TRBJ1-5, with D hard to call. Germline values: CDR1 LNHNV, CDR2 YYDKDF (reference sequence). V was shortened by 3 bases and J by 10 bases, with 16 bases between the two germline ends. The CDR3 is made up of 14 amino acids. DNA of the CDR3: TGTGCCACCAGCAGGGGCGGGTACAGCGTACCCCAGCATTTT. Protein product: CATSRGGYSVPQHF.

V usage is TRBV7-9 and J usage is TRBJ2-3, with D possibly TRBD1 on 6 matching bases. CDR3 length: 19 residues. Germline lookup yields CDR1 SEHNR and CDR2 FQNEAQ (reference sequence). V was cut by 3 bases and J by 6 bases, with 28 bases left in between. CDR3 sequence reads: CASSFRQDSEVIDLDTQYF. The CDR3 DNA is TGTGCCAGCAGCTTCCGACAGGATAGCGAGGTCATAGATTTGGATACGCAGTATTTT.

The chain is built from TRBV10-3 and TRBJ1-4; 8 bases match TRBD1. This CDR3 has 12 amino acids. The V segment lost 6 bases and the J segment 13 bases; nucleotides outside the gene matches: 7. Germline CDR1 is ENHRY and CDR2 is SYGVKD. Here the CDR3 reads CAISEDRVILFF. The CDR3 DNA follows: TGTGCCATCAGCGAGGACAGGGTAATACTGTTTTTT.